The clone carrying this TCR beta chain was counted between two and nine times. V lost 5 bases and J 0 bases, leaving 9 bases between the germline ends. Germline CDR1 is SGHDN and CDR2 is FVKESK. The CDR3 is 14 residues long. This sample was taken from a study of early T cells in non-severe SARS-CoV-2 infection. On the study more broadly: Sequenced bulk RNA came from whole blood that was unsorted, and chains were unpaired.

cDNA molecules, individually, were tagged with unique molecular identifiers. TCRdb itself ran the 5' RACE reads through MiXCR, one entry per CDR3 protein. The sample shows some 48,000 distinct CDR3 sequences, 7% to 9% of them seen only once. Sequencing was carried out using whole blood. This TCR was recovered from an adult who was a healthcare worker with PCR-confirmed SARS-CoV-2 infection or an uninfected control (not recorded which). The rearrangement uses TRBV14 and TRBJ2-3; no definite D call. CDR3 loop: CASSSQLSTDTQYF. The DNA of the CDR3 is TGTGCCAGCAGCTCTCAATTAAGCACAGATACGCAGTATTTT.